Listed here is a single T cell receptor (beta chain). What it recognizes is unknown. The repertoire was sequenced with immunoSEQ multiplex PCR; TCRdb's copy has only in-frame clones and lacks some. The sample holds some 130,000 clones, about 91% seen once. This entry comes from a study of T cell responses to AZD1222 COVID-19 vaccine. Study observations and caveats: Baseline seropositives among AZD1222 recipients totaled only 6 or 7. Donors were largely white British and mainly female; clonal diversity was possibly underestimated. Spike was spanned by vaccine-associated CD4 TCRs, with dominance at 160-218 and 743-854.

This CDR3 is 13 amino acids long. V was trimmed by 0 bases and J by 11 bases, leaving 13 bases between them. The germline V gene has CDR1 LGHNA and CDR2 YNFKEQ. The input for sequencing was peripheral blood, taken 28 days after the second AZD1222 dose. This chain joins TRBV4-2 and TRBJ1-1, with D hard to call. The TCR originated in an adult who received the AZD1222 COVID-19 vaccine. The CDR3 sequence is CASSQESLPMAFF. The CDR3 nucleotides read TGTGCCAGCAGCCAAGAGTCTCTACCCATGGCTTTCTTT.